This T cell receptor beta chain was captured by sequencing in a study of identical twins. V was shortened by 3 bases and J by 3 bases, with 11 bases between the two germline ends. From germline, CDR1 is SGDLS and CDR2 YYNGEE. This CDR3 is 14 amino acids long. A universal primer binding site was introduced by template switching. The final cDNA contained unique molecular identifiers. TCRdb re-analysed the 5' RACE reads in MiXCR, keeping a single row per CDR3 protein. The sample has about 520,000 distinct CDR3 sequences, less than 25% seen once. This clonotype was seen more than once but under ten times. These data are also associated with another study on T cells expressing NK-cell markers.

The TCR sequence derives from a woman aged 18-30 years in good health. Source material: CD4+ T cells sorted from blood. V gene TRBV9 combines with J gene TRBJ2-3; D is unclear. CDR3 sequence: CASSEDARTDTQYF. The CDR3 bases are TGTGCCAGCAGCGAGGATGCCAGGACAGATACGCAGTATTTT.